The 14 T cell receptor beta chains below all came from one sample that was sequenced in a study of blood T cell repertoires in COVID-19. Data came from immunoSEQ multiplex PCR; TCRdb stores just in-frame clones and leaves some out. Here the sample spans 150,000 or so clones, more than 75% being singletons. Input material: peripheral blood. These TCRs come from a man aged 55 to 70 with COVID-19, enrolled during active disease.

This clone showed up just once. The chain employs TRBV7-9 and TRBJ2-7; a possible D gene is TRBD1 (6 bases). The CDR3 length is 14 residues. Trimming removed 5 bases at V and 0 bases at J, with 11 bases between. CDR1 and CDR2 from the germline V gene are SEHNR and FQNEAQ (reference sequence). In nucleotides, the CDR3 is TGTGCCAGCAGCCCAAGACAGGCCTCCTACGAGCAGTACTTC. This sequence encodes CASSPRQASYEQYF.

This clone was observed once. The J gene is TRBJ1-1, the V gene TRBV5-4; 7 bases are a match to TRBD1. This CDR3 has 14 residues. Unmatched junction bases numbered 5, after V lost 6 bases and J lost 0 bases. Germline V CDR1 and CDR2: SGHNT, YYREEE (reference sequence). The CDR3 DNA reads TGTGCCAGCACTCCCGGGACAGTGAACACTGAAGCTTTCTTT. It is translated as CASTPGTVNTEAFF.

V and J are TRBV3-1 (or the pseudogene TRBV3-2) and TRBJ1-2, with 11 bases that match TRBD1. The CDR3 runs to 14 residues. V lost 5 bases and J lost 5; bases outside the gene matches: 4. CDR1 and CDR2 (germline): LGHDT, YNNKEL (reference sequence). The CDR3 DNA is TGTGCCAGCAGCGAAGGACAGGGGGCTTATGGCTACACCTTC. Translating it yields CASSEGQGAYGYTF.

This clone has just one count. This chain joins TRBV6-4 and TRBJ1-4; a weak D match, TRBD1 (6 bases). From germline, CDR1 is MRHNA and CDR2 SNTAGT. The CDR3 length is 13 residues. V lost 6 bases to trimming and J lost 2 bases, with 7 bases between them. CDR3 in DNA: TGTGCCAGCAGCAGGGGTACTAATGAAAAACTGTTTTTT. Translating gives CASSRGTNEKLFF.

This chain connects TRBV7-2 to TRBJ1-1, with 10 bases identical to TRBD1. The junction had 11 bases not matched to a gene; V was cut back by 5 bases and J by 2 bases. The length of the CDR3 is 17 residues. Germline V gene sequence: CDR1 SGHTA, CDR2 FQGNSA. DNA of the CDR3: TGTGCCAGCAGCCCTACGCTGACAGGGGGCATTAACACTGAAGCTTTCTTT. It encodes CASSPTLTGGINTEAFF.

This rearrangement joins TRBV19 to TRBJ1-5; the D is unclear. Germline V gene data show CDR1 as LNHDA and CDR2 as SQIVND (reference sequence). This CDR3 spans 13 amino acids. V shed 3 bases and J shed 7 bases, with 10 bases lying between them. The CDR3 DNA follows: TGTGCCAGTAGTATTACCGGGAGGCAGCCCCAGCATTTT. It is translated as CASSITGRQPQHF.

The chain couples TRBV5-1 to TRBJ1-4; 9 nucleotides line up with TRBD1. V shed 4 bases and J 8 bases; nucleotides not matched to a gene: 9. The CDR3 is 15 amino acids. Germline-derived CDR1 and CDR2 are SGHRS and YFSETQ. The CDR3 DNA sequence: TGCGCCAGCAGCCTGGGTGGGACAGGGCGCGAAAAACTGTTTTTT. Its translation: CASSLGGTGREKLFF.

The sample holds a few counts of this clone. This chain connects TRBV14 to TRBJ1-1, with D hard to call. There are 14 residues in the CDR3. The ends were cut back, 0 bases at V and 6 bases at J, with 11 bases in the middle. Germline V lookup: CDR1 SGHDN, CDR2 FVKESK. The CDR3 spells CASSQEWAASEAFF. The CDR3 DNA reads TGTGCCAGCAGCCAAGAGTGGGCCGCCTCTGAAGCTTTCTTT.

CDR3 nucleotide sequence: TGCGCCAGCAGCAGGACTAGCGGGATCACAGATACGCAGTATTTT. This codes for CASSRTSGITDTQYF. V is TRBV5-1 and J is TRBJ2-3; 12 bases are a match to TRBD2. This CDR3 spans 15 amino acids. Germline V CDR1 and CDR2: SGHRS, YFSETQ. V lost 4 bases to trimming and J lost 2 bases; unmatched junction nucleotides: 2.

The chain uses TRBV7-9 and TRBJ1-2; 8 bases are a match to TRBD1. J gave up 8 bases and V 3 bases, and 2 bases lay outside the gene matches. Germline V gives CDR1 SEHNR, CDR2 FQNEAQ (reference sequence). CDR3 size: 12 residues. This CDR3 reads CASSFSGGGYTF. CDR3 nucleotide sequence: TGTGCCAGCAGCTTTTCAGGGGGCGGCTACACCTTC.

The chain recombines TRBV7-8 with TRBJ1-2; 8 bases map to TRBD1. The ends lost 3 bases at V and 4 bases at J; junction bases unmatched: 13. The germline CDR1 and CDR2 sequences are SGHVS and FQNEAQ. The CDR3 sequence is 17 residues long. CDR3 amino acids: CASSFPPRTGSSYGYTF. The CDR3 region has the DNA TGTGCCAGCAGCTTCCCGCCAAGGACAGGGTCTTCCTATGGCTACACCTTC.

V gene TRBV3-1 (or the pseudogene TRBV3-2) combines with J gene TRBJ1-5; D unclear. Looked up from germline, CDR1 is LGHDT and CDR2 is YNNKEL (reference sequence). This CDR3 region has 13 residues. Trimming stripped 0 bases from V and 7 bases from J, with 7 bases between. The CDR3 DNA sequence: TGTGCCAGCAGCCAAGATAGGAGCCAGCCCCAGCATTTT. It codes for CASSQDRSQPQHF.

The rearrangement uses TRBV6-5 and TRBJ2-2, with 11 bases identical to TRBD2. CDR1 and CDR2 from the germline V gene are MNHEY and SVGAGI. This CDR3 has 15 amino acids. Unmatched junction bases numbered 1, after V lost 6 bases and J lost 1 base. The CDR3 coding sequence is TGTGCCAGCAGCGGACTAGCGGGGAACACCGGGGAGCTGTTTTTT. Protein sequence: CASSGLAGNTGELFF.

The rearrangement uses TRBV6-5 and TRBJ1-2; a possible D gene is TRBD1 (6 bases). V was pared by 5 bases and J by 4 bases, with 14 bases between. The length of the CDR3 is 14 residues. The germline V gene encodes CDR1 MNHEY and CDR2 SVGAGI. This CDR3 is CASSTSGVGYGYTF. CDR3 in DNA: TGTGCCAGCAGTACTTCAGGGGTAGGCTATGGCTACACCTTC.